A selection of T cell receptor beta chains follows, all from one sample in a study of shared clonotypes between healthy human individuals. Clones were sequenced by immunoSEQ multiplex PCR, and TCRdb holds only the in-frame ones, with some missing. This sample has a few hundred thousand clones, with about 95% found just once. The specimen was naive CD8+ T cells sorted from blood. The receptor source for this set is a woman in her thirties in good health. CDR3s leave out the opening cysteine and the closing phenylalanine or tryptophan.

V gene	CDR3 protein
TRBV5-6	ASSKGQGDNEQF
TRBV4-1	ASSQDSEISPQH
TRBV15	ATSLGVPGEQF
TRBV9	ASSVSGGNEQY
TRBV2	ASRAGGFGEKLF
TRBV18	ASSPYNPGTGDNEKLF
TRBV27	ASSSTGVPEQY
TRBV6-1	ASSGGLYGYT
TRBV7-9	ASSFIDRPYEQY
TRBV5-1	ASSQGARTDTQY
TRBV4-1	ASSQAPGLVNEQF
TRBV28	ASRPMRDSSSYEQY